What follows are 17 T cell receptor beta chains derived from one specimen sequenced in a study of CD8+ T cells in alopecia areata. Treatment here: oral pan-JAK inhibitor, 5-10 mg twice daily. Extraction and reverse transcription of RNA yielded cDNA as the sequencing template. Measured with immunoSEQ multiplex PCR; TCRdb has only the in-frame clones, and not every one. Of around 70,000 clones in the sample, around 29% were seen once. Sequencing used CD8+ T cells sorted from blood, obtained at week 4, from a patient treated with tofacitinib. These receptors originate from a human donor with alopecia areata.

The chain uses TRBV29-1 and TRBJ1-2, with 7 nucleotides matching TRBD1. Germline V gene lookup returns CDR1 SQVTM and CDR2 ANQGSEA. With 6 bases clipped from V and 5 bases from J, the junction kept 6 bases outside the gene matches. CDR3 length equals 12 residues. The CDR3: CSVDTGAYGYTF. The CDR3 bases are TGCAGCGTGGATACAGGGGCATATGGCTACACCTTC.

The chain combines TRBV20-1 with TRBJ2-3; D unresolved. V dropped 3 bases and J dropped 7 bases, with 5 bases sitting between them. CDR3 length: 10 residues. Germline CDR1 reads DFQATT; CDR2 reads SNEGSKA (reference sequence). This chain's CDR3 is CSASRNTQYF. CDR3 sequence (DNA): TGCAGTGCTAGTAGAAATACGCAGTATTTT.

CDR3 coding DNA: TGTGCCAGCAGCGCGGGACATCCAGCGGAAGCTTTCTTT. Encoded protein: CASSAGHPAEAFF. The V and J genes are TRBV9 and TRBJ1-1; D is possibly TRBD1 (6 bases). V was trimmed by 3 bases and J by 8 bases, leaving 14 bases between them. This CDR3 is 13 amino acids long. Germline assignment: CDR1 SGDLS and CDR2 YYNGEE.

The gene calls are TRBV29-1 and TRBJ2-2; no reliable D call. The CDR3 has 11 amino acids. CDR1 and CDR2 (germline): SQVTM, ANQGSEA. V dropped 3 bases and J dropped 7 bases, with 6 bases sitting between them. The CDR3 DNA reads as TGCAGCGTTGACCTGGGCGGGGAGCTGTTTTTT. Translated: CSVDLGGELFF.

This clone was seen a few times. The genes are TRBV7-9 and TRBJ2-3; 7 bases map to TRBD2. Trimming removed 1 base from V and 6 bases from J; junction bases left unmatched: 4. The germline V gene has CDR1 SEHNR and CDR2 FQNEAQ (reference sequence). The CDR3 sequence is 14 residues long. The CDR3 nucleotides are TGTGCCAGCAGCTTAGAACGGGAGGCGGATACGCAGTATTTT. Translated: CASSLEREADTQYF.

This clone was observed a handful of times. The rearrangement uses TRBV29-1 and TRBJ2-2; no firm D call. The CDR3 runs 12 residues. In germline, CDR1 is SQVTM, CDR2 ANQGSEA. The V and J ends lost 5 bases and 6 bases respectively, with 10 bases between them. This CDR3 is CSVPANPGELFF. The DNA of the CDR3 is TGCAGCGTTCCGGCGAATCCCGGGGAGCTGTTTTTT.

This clone has more than one count but fewer than ten. This chain uses TRBV30 with TRBJ1-5; possibly TRBD1 for D (5 bases). The CDR3 spans 14 residues. Germline lookup yields CDR1 GTSNPN and CDR2 SVGIG (reference sequence). V was clipped by 0 bases and J by 6 bases, with 12 bases between them. The CDR3 nucleotides read TGTGCCTGGAGTGTCGGGGGTGGGATTCAGCCCCAGCATTTT. As protein: CAWSVGGGIQPQHF.

The chain carries TRBV27 and TRBJ2-3; D unresolved. V lost 3 bases and J 0 bases, leaving 7 bases between the germline ends. CDR3 length: 14 residues. Germline CDR1 and CDR2: MNHEY and SMNVEV (reference sequence). Here the CDR3 reads CASSFLDSTDTQYF. CDR3 nucleotide sequence: TGTGCCAGCAGTTTTCTAGATAGCACAGATACGCAGTATTTT.

This clone was detected only a few times. The genes are TRBV29-1 and TRBJ1-5, with D perhaps matching TRBD1 (5 bases). The CDR3 spans 12 residues. Per the germline V gene, CDR1 is SQVTM and CDR2 is ANQGSEA. The CDR3 DNA is TGCGCAGCGACAGATAGCAATCAGCCCCAGCATTTT. The encoded protein is CAATDSNQPQHF.

This chain connects TRBV30 to TRBJ2-3, with TRBD1 identical over 9 bases. Germline V gives CDR1 GTSNPN, CDR2 SVGIG (reference sequence). V lost 0 bases and J lost 3; bases outside the gene matches: 1. The CDR3 contains 14 residues. CDR3 residues: CAWSVGQGTDTQYF. In DNA form, the CDR3 reads TGTGCCTGGAGTGTGGGACAGGGAACAGATACGCAGTATTTT.

The rearrangement uses TRBV2 and TRBJ1-4; D not resolved. This CDR3 has 12 amino acids. Germline loops: CDR1 SNHLY, CDR2 FYNNEI. V was trimmed by 6 bases and J by 6 bases, leaving 8 bases between them. DNA for the CDR3: TGTGCCAGCAGGGCCGAGGATGAAAAACTGTTTTTT. This gives the protein CASRAEDEKLFF.

This clone was detected once. The chain recombines TRBV25-1 with TRBJ1-1; D perhaps matches TRBD1 (6 bases). Germline values: CDR1 MGHDK, CDR2 SYGVNS. The V end was cut by 5 bases, the J end by 8 bases, with 18 bases between. CDR3 length: 14 residues. The CDR3 loop is CASSFAGAMVEAFF. CDR3 nucleotide sequence: TGTGCCAGCAGTTTTGCAGGGGCCATGGTGGAAGCTTTCTTT.

The rearrangement uses TRBV5-1 and TRBJ1-4; D is ambiguous. Per the germline V gene, CDR1 is SGHRS and CDR2 is YFSETQ. This CDR3 region has 13 residues. V lost 5 bases and J 6 bases, leaving 11 bases between the germline ends. Here the CDR3 DNA reads TGCGCCAGCAGGAGTGACACGTATGAAAAACTGTTTTTT. Its protein is CASRSDTYEKLFF.

This chain joins TRBV29-1 and TRBJ2-6; 7 bases match TRBD1. The CDR3 runs 16 residues. Germline V gives CDR1 SQVTM, CDR2 ANQGSEA. The V gene end was trimmed by 6 bases and the J gene end by 1 base; junction bases not matched to a gene: 9. The CDR3 sequence: CSVVDRETSGANVLTF. CDR3 DNA sequence: TGCAGCGTCGTCGACAGGGAAACGTCTGGGGCCAACGTCCTGACTTTC.

The chain joins TRBV6-1 to TRBJ1-1; TRBD1 is a possible D gene (5 bases). This CDR3 spans 14 amino acids. Germline CDR1 is MNHNS and CDR2 is SASEGT. The V gene lost 5 bases and the J gene lost 0 bases, with 10 bases spanning the gap. CDR3 loop: CASSRGHLNTEAFF. CDR3 coding DNA: TGTGCCAGCAGTCGCGGACACTTGAACACTGAAGCTTTCTTT.

This clone was recorded a few times. The rearrangement uses TRBV30 and TRBJ1-2; D call uncertain. Germline loops: CDR1 GTSNPN, CDR2 SVGIG (reference sequence). The ends were cut back, 0 bases at V and 9 bases at J, with 11 bases in the middle. CDR3 length: 12 residues. CDR3 residues: CAWSVIDGSYTF. The CDR3 nucleotides are TGTGCCTGGAGTGTAATTGACGGGAGCTACACCTTC.

This clone was detected only a few times. The chain has TRBV29-1 and TRBJ2-7; 14 bases match TRBD2. J lost 9 bases, V lost 5 bases, and 9 bases had no gene match. Germline V gene lookup returns CDR1 SQVTM and CDR2 ANQGSEA. The CDR3 loop spans 14 amino acids. CDR3 sequence reads: CSVWGLAGDPGQYF. CDR3 in DNA: TGCAGCGTTTGGGGACTAGCGGGAGATCCGGGGCAGTACTTC.